Each of the 18 T cell receptor beta chains below was sequenced from the same sample in a study of cytomegalovirus exposure and HLA in healthy donors. 13 Jbeta primers and 60 Vbeta primers were used for the PCR. TCRdb's table, derived via immunoSEQ multiplex PCR, lists solely in-frame clones and lacks some. The sample has roughly 150,000 clones; roughly 82% are singletons. The sequenced sample consisted of PBMCs. These receptors all stem from a man between 25 and 39 years old in good health and CMV-seronegative.

This sequence joins TRBV19 and TRBJ2-6; D gene unclear. There are 16 residues in the CDR3. Trimming removed 7 bases from V and 3 bases from J, with 16 bases in between. Germline V gene lookup returns CDR1 LNHDA and CDR2 SQIVND (reference sequence). In nucleotides, the CDR3 is TGTGCCAGTACCTCCACTGAGGATTTTGGGGCCAACGTCCTGACTTTC. Its translation: CASTSTEDFGANVLTF.

Concerning this clone: A junction end diverges from the germline sequence, so it may reflect a read error. This chain uses TRBV5-1 with TRBJ1-6; no firm D call. CDR1 is SGHRS, CDR2 YFSETQ, per germline. This CDR3 contains 12 residues. CDR3 bases: TGCGCCAGCCGCTTACTCAATTCACCCCTCCACTTT. Amino acids: CASRLLNSPLHF.

This clone was observed a few times. CDR3 in amino acids: CASSFGQGTEAFF. The CDR3 DNA reads as TGTGCCAGCAGCTTCGGACAGGGCACTGAAGCTTTCTTT. The rearrangement links TRBV7-3 to TRBJ1-1; 8 bases align to TRBD1. Germline CDR1 and CDR2: SGHTA and FQGTGA. V was clipped by 3 bases and J by 4 bases; unmatched bases: 1. There are 13 residues in the CDR3.

The rearrangement links TRBV19 to TRBJ1-4, with D unresolved. V was cut by 6 bases and J by 8 bases, with 19 bases left in between. Germline loops: CDR1 LNHDA, CDR2 SQIVND (reference sequence). CDR3 length: 15 residues. The CDR3, as DNA: TGTGCCAGTAGGCCCGCGGAGGTTCGTCGGGAAAAACTGTTTTTT. This translates into CASRPAEVRREKLFF.

The chain joins TRBV30 to TRBJ1-6, with 8 bases lining up with TRBD1. The CDR3 sequence is 13 residues long. CDR1 GTSNPN and CDR2 SVGIG come from the germline V gene (reference sequence). Trimming took 1 base from V and 10 from J; bases not matched to a gene: 3. The CDR3 coding sequence is TGTGCCTGGAGTGCAGGGGGCGGCTCACCCCTCCACTTT. Translating it yields CAWSAGGGSPLHF.

This clone appeared once. Here the CDR3 reads CASSQFQGIGGYTF. CDR3 sequence (DNA): TGTGCCAGCAGCCAATTTCAGGGTATAGGTGGCTACACCTTC. This sequence joins TRBV14 and TRBJ1-2; perhaps TRBD1 as D (5 bases). Germline CDR1 and CDR2: SGHDN and FVKESK. Trimming removed 2 bases at V and 7 bases at J, with 14 bases between. There are 14 residues in the CDR3.

The CDR3 DNA is TGTGCCAGCATCCGGGACAGGGCGCTAGCGGGGGTCCTCGAGCAGTACTTC. Encoded protein: CASIRDRALAGVLEQYF. V and J are TRBV2 and TRBJ2-5, with a possible D match to TRBD2 (10 bases). The closer fit of TRBJ2-7 to the DNA end suggests the J call may be wrong. CDR1 SNHLY and CDR2 FYNNEI come from the germline V gene. The CDR3 consists of 17 residues.

The chain carries TRBV2 and TRBJ2-2, with D perhaps matching TRBD2 (6 bases). The CDR3 sequence is 13 residues long. V gave up 7 bases and J gave up 6 bases, with 12 bases separating them. Germline loops: CDR1 SNHLY, CDR2 FYNNEI. CDR3 loop: CASTRLEAGELFF. CDR3 bases: TGTGCCAGCACGCGACTAGAAGCCGGGGAGCTGTTTTTT.

V is TRBV7-3 and J is TRBJ2-5, with a tentative D call TRBD1 (6 bases). This CDR3 is built from 14 residues. Trimming shortened V by 0 bases and J by 5 bases, and 10 bases separated the two germline ends. CDR1 is SGHTA and CDR2 is FQGTGA in the germline V gene. CDR3 residues: CASSLTGAAETQYF. CDR3 in DNA: TGTGCCAGCAGCTTAACGGGGGCAGCGGAGACCCAGTACTTC.

DNA of the CDR3: TGTGCCAGCAGCACGACGGACAGCTACACTGAAGCTTTCTTT. This gives the protein CASSTTDSYTEAFF. This chain joins TRBV7-2 and TRBJ1-1; TRBD1 is a possible D gene (6 bases). The CDR3 consists of 14 residues. Trimming cost V 5 bases and J 3 bases, with 13 bases left between them. Germline V lookup: CDR1 SGHTA, CDR2 FQGNSA.

The chain recombines TRBV10-1 with TRBJ2-3; D gene unclear. CDR3 length equals 12 residues. CDR1 and CDR2 (germline): WNHNN, SYGVQD (reference sequence). V lost 3 bases and J 2 bases, leaving 3 bases between the germline ends. CDR3 DNA: TGCGCCAGCAGTGATTACACAGATACGCAGTATTTT. As protein: CASSDYTDTQYF.

The chain combines TRBV6-5 with TRBJ1-5, with 8 bases matching TRBD1. Trimming took 5 bases from V and 5 from J; bases not matched to a gene: 5. CDR3 size: 14 residues. Germline CDR1 MNHEY, CDR2 SVGAGI. CDR3 amino acids: CASSRTGLDQPQHF. The CDR3 coding sequence is TGTGCCAGCAGTCGGACAGGGCTGGATCAGCCCCAGCATTTT.

The chain links TRBV29-1 to TRBJ2-7; 12 nucleotides align to TRBD1. CDR1 is SQVTM and CDR2 is ANQGSEA in the germline V gene. The CDR3 length is 14 residues. V trimming: 7 bases; J trimming: 5 bases; junction bases outside the gene matches: 9. This CDR3 is CSASLGTGGDEQYF. CDR3 DNA sequence: TGCAGCGCCAGCCTCGGGACAGGGGGCGACGAGCAGTACTTC.

This chain connects TRBV9 to TRBJ1-4, with D possibly TRBD1 on 5 matching bases. This CDR3 has 15 amino acids. The germline V gene has CDR1 SGDLS and CDR2 YYNGEE. V lost 0 bases to trimming and J lost 8 bases, with 14 bases between them. The CDR3 loop reads CASSVVEGAREKLFF. CDR3 coding DNA: TGTGCCAGCAGCGTAGTTGAAGGGGCGAGGGAAAAACTGTTTTTT. Combining the CDR3 with reference TRBV9 and TRBJ1-4 gives the whole variable domain DSGVTQTPKHLITATGQRVTLRCSPRSGDLSVYWYQQSLDQGLQFLIQYYNGEERAKGNILERFSAQQFPDLHSELNLSSLELGDSALYFCASSVVEGAREKLFFGSGTQLSVL.

V and J are TRBV5-1 and TRBJ2-7; 11 positions agree with TRBD1. Per the germline V gene, CDR1 is SGHRS and CDR2 is YFSETQ. The CDR3 is 18 amino acids. The trim removed 1 base at V and 1 base at J, leaving 10 bases unmatched. This CDR3 is CASSLNHGTGGASYEQYF. DNA for the CDR3: TGCGCCAGCAGCTTGAACCACGGGACAGGGGGGGCGTCCTACGAGCAGTACTTC.

The V call is TRBV27, the J call TRBJ1-5; 10 bases agree with TRBD1. V gave up 1 base and J gave up 4 bases; unmatched junction bases: 4. This CDR3 has 16 amino acids. Germline V gene sequence: CDR1 MNHEY, CDR2 SMNVEV (reference sequence). For the CDR3, the DNA is TGTGCCAGCAGTTTATATTCGGGACAGGGGAATCAGCCCCAGCATTTT. Translating gives CASSLYSGQGNQPQHF.

This chain uses TRBV5-1 with TRBJ2-2; D might be TRBD1 (5 bases). CDR1 and CDR2 (germline): SGHRS, YFSETQ. The CDR3 covers 15 residues. V was clipped by 2 bases and J by 5 bases, with 13 bases between them. The CDR3 reads CASSLQSRVTGELFF. DNA of the CDR3: TGCGCCAGCAGCTTACAATCCAGGGTAACCGGGGAGCTGTTTTTT.

This clone was seen more than once but under ten times. The rearrangement uses TRBV2 and TRBJ2-5, with 8 bases fitting TRBD1. V shed 6 bases, J shed 5 bases, and the junction held 11 bases outside the gene matches. The CDR3 has 15 amino acids. The germline V gene encodes CDR1 SNHLY and CDR2 FYNNEI. CDR3 loop: CASRAWTGSGETQYF. The DNA of the CDR3 is TGTGCCAGCAGAGCCTGGACAGGGTCGGGGGAGACCCAGTACTTC.